A single sample is the source of the 29 T cell receptor beta chains below, sequenced in a study of cytomegalovirus exposure and HLA in healthy donors. The PCR ran on 60 Vbeta and 13 Jbeta primers. Generated by immunoSEQ multiplex PCR, the TCRdb table keeps only in-frame clones and is missing some. This sample carries under 100,000 clones, about 73% of them seen once, and the ten largest clones take approximately 16%. Source material: PBMCs. The receptors were gathered from a woman between 45 and 60 years old in good health and CMV-seropositive.

The chain has TRBV28 and TRBJ2-3; 7 bases line up with TRBD1. This CDR3 has 14 residues. The junction had 7 bases not matched to a gene; V was cut back by 6 bases and J by 4 bases. Germline lookup yields CDR1 MDHEN and CDR2 SYDVKM. The CDR3 region is CASSLGQSADTQYF. The CDR3 bases are TGTGCCAGCAGCCTGGGACAGTCTGCAGATACGCAGTATTTT.

The chain uses TRBV10-3 and TRBJ2-3; 11 bases align to TRBD1. CDR3 size: 13 residues. The germline V gene encodes CDR1 ENHRY and CDR2 SYGVKD. V dropped 8 bases and J dropped 3; count of bases not matched to a gene: 1. The CDR3 DNA is TGTGCCATCGGGACAGGGGGAACAGATACGCAGTATTTT. Amino acids: CAIGTGGTDTQYF.

This clone was detected once. The chain recombines TRBV2 with TRBJ2-1, with a tentative D call TRBD2 (5 bases). V lost 4 bases to trimming and J lost 0 bases, with 10 bases between them. Germline values: CDR1 SNHLY, CDR2 FYNNEI. The CDR3 totals 15 residues. The chain's CDR3 is CASSVARDSYNEQFF. CDR3 nucleotides: TGTGCCAGCAGTGTGGCCCGGGACTCCTACAATGAGCAGTTCTTC.

This clone showed up just a few times. The genes are TRBV5-4 and TRBJ2-7; D remains unclear. Germline assignment: CDR1 SGHNT and CDR2 YYREEE (reference sequence). The CDR3 consists of 14 residues. V was clipped by 0 bases and J by 5 bases, with 12 bases between them. This CDR3 is CASSLESRLDEQYF. The DNA of the CDR3 is TGTGCCAGCAGCTTGGAGAGTCGTTTGGACGAGCAGTACTTC.

The V gene is TRBV5-5, the J gene TRBJ1-2; 7 bases are a match to TRBD1. V shed 3 bases, J shed 4 bases, and the junction held 12 bases outside the gene matches. This CDR3 has 16 residues. Germline CDR1 is SGHKS and CDR2 is YYEKEE (reference sequence). This CDR3 reads CASSSMTGSGPYGYTF. The CDR3 DNA reads TGTGCCAGCAGCTCTATGACAGGGTCAGGCCCCTATGGCTACACCTTC.

The chain joins TRBV6-1 to TRBJ2-2, with TRBD2 identical over 8 bases. V lost 7 bases and J lost 5; bases outside the gene matches: 9. Per germline, CDR1 MNHNS and CDR2 SASEGT. CDR3 length: 15 amino acids. This CDR3 is CASTLGRAFTGELFF. The CDR3 DNA follows: TGTGCCAGCACCCTCGGGAGGGCCTTTACCGGGGAGCTGTTTTTT.

The rearrangement links TRBV28 to TRBJ2-7; 7 bases fit TRBD1. The CDR3 sequence is 15 residues long. Germline CDR1 MDHEN, CDR2 SYDVKM. V shed 6 bases and J 0 bases; nucleotides not matched to a gene: 8. Written as DNA, the CDR3 is TGTGCCAGCAGCTCAGGACAGGCTTACTCCTACGAGCAGTACTTC. It yields the protein CASSSGQAYSYEQYF.

V and J are TRBV19 and TRBJ1-2; 9 nucleotides line up with TRBD1. Germline CDR1 is LNHDA and CDR2 is SQIVND (reference sequence). V lost 9 bases, J lost 5 bases, and 7 bases stayed unmatched. The CDR3 spans 13 residues. Here the CDR3 reads CASGRGQGYGYTF. CDR3 bases: TGTGCCAGCGGAAGGGGACAGGGATATGGCTACACCTTC.

In the case of this clone: Additional DNA sequences in this sample encode the identical CDR3. This sequence joins TRBV28 and TRBJ2-1; 9 bases fit TRBD2. Germline values: CDR1 MDHEN, CDR2 SYDVKM. The junction had 6 bases not matched to a gene; V was cut back by 5 bases and J by 7 bases. This CDR3 region has 14 residues. The CDR3, as DNA: TGTGCCAGCAGTAATAGCGGGAGTTATAATGAGCAGTTCTTC. Residues: CASSNSGSYNEQFF. Complete variable domain (other parts from reference TRBV28 and TRBJ2-1): DVKVTQSSRYLVKRTGEKVFLECVQDMDHENMFWYRQDPGLGLRLIYFSYDVKMKEKGDIPEGYSVSREKKERFSLILESASTNQTSMYLCASSNSGSYNEQFFGPGTRLTVL.

The V gene is TRBV30, the J gene TRBJ2-1; 8 bases fit TRBD2. V was clipped by 5 bases and J by 9 bases; unmatched bases: 15. The CDR3 has 15 residues. Germline V gives CDR1 GTSNPN, CDR2 SVGIG (reference sequence). CDR3 bases: TGTGCCTGGGACCGGGGGGGCGACCTGGATAGTGAGCAGTTCTTC. Its translation: CAWDRGGDLDSEQFF.

The CDR3: CASLKDRGPNQPQHF. CDR3 in DNA: TGTGCCAGCCTAAAGGACAGGGGCCCAAATCAGCCCCAGCATTTT. The chain couples TRBV2 to TRBJ1-5; 9 bases are a match to TRBD1. The CDR3 is 15 residues long. Germline-derived CDR1 and CDR2 are SNHLY and FYNNEI. With 8 bases clipped from V and 4 bases from J, the junction kept 9 bases outside the gene matches. The complete variable domain, with remaining parts taken from reference TRBV2 and TRBJ1-5, reads EPEVTQTPSHQVTQMGQEVILRCVPISNHLYFYWYRQILGQKVEFLVSFYNNEISEKSEIFDDQFSVERPDGSNFTLKIRSTKLEDSAMYFCASLKDRGPNQPQHFGDGTRLSIL.

This clone appeared once. The V call is TRBV5-4, the J call TRBJ1-1; 8 nucleotides align to TRBD1. CDR3 size: 13 residues. CDR1 and CDR2 from the germline V gene are SGHNT and YYREEE (reference sequence). V was pared by 5 bases and J by 4 bases, with 4 bases of the junction left unmatched. This chain's CDR3 is CASRTGGRTEAFF. Here the CDR3 DNA reads TGTGCCAGCAGAACAGGGGGACGCACTGAAGCTTTCTTT.

The rearrangement uses TRBV19 and TRBJ2-7, with TRBD1 as a possible D gene (5 bases). Germline CDR1 and CDR2: LNHDA and SQIVND (reference sequence). The CDR3 covers 14 residues. With 4 bases removed from V and 3 bases from J, the gap between germline ends came to 13 bases. CDR3 region: CASSTRQSIYEQYF. The DNA of the CDR3 is TGTGCCAGTAGTACCCGACAGAGTATCTACGAGCAGTACTTC.

This chain uses TRBV30 with TRBJ2-7, with TRBD2 identical over 7 bases. This CDR3 has 11 amino acids. Germline assignment: CDR1 GTSNPN and CDR2 SVGIG (reference sequence). This CDR3 is CKGGTAYEQYF. The CDR3 DNA reads as TGTAAGGGAGGGACGGCCTACGAGCAGTACTTC.

The J gene is TRBJ1-1, the V gene TRBV9; D may be TRBD1 (6 bases). The CDR3 has 15 amino acids. Germline loops: CDR1 SGDLS, CDR2 YYNGEE. Trimming pared 0 bases from V and 0 bases from J, leaving 9 bases between. The CDR3 loop is CASSVGQGMNTEAFF. CDR3 DNA: TGTGCCAGCAGCGTAGGGCAGGGGATGAACACTGAAGCTTTCTTT.

The CDR3 bases are TGTGCCAGCAGCAGCACCAACAGGGACACCGGGGAGCTGTTTTTT. It encodes CASSSTNRDTGELFF. This chain joins TRBV5-4 and TRBJ2-2; D might be TRBD1 (6 bases). This CDR3 has 15 residues. Germline V lookup: CDR1 SGHNT, CDR2 YYREEE (reference sequence). V dropped 4 bases and J dropped 3 bases, with 13 bases sitting between them.

This sequence joins TRBV7-2 and TRBJ2-3; 7 nucleotides agree with TRBD2. The CDR3 extends over 16 amino acids. Germline CDR1 and CDR2: SGHTA and FQGNSA. V trimming: 4 bases; J trimming: 2 bases; junction bases outside the gene matches: 9. CDR3 in DNA: TGTGCCAGCAGCTCCCGAGCGGGGCCGAACACAGATACGCAGTATTTT. Its translation: CASSSRAGPNTDTQYF.

The chain carries TRBV4-3 and TRBJ2-1; the match to TRBD2 covers 10 bases. J gave up 5 bases and V 0 bases, and 7 bases lay outside the gene matches. The CDR3 has 17 amino acids. CDR1 and CDR2 from the germline V gene are LGHNA and YSLEER. CDR3 coding DNA: TGCGCCAGCAGCCAAGATCTTCCTAGCGGGAGTAACAATGAGCAGTTCTTC. This encodes CASSQDLPSGSNNEQFF.

This clone turned up a few times. The chain employs TRBV28 and TRBJ2-7; 14 nucleotides align to TRBD2. V was pared by 4 bases and J by 5 bases, with 1 base of the junction left unmatched. Germline V CDR1 and CDR2: MDHEN, SYDVKM. This CDR3 is built from 14 residues. The CDR3 here is CASSSGLAGDEQYF. The DNA for the CDR3 is TGTGCCAGCAGTTCGGGACTAGCGGGAGACGAGCAGTACTTC.

The rearrangement links TRBV28 to TRBJ2-5, with TRBD2 identical over 10 bases. The V gene's germline CDR1 is MDHEN and CDR2 SYDVKM. V trimming: 7 bases; J trimming: 5 bases; junction bases outside the gene matches: 13. The CDR3 runs to 16 residues. CDR3 in amino acids: CASTPSGRAGRETQYF. In DNA, the CDR3 is TGTGCCAGCACCCCAAGCGGGAGGGCCGGGAGGGAGACCCAGTACTTC.

The gene calls are TRBV4-1 and TRBJ1-4; the match to TRBD1 covers 7 bases. The germline gives CDR1 MGHRA, CDR2 YSYEKL. CDR3 size: 17 residues. Trimming at V came to 3 bases and at J to 0 bases, leaving 7 bases not matched to a gene. DNA of the CDR3: TGCGCCAGCAGCCAGGAGACAGGGACAACAACTAATGAAAAACTGTTTTTT. Translating it yields CASSQETGTTTNEKLFF.

This chain links TRBV28 with TRBJ2-7; tentatively, D is TRBD2 (6 bases). Germline CDR1 reads MDHEN; CDR2 reads SYDVKM. Trimming left V 5 bases short and J 4 bases short, with 6 bases between. The CDR3 is 11 residues long. For the CDR3, the DNA is TGTGCCAGCAGTGGACTATACGAGCAGTACTTC. As protein: CASSGLYEQYF.

The genes are TRBV28 and TRBJ2-1; 7 bases are shared with TRBD1. The length of the CDR3 is 15 residues. Germline V CDR1 and CDR2: MDHEN, SYDVKM. Trimming cost V 6 bases and J 2 bases; bases outside gene matches: 7. The CDR3 spells CASRSRQGTYNEQFF. The CDR3 coding sequence is TGTGCCAGCAGATCTCGACAGGGCACCTACAATGAGCAGTTCTTC.

This sequence joins TRBV5-4 and TRBJ2-3; TRBD2 matches at 9 bases. CDR3 length equals 17 residues. Germline V gene data show CDR1 as SGHNT and CDR2 as YYREEE (reference sequence). The J segment lost 0 bases and the V segment lost 2 bases, leaving 7 bases of the junction unmatched. CDR3 region: CASSFLAGSASTDTQYF. In DNA form, the CDR3 reads TGTGCCAGCAGCTTCCTAGCGGGATCCGCCAGCACAGATACGCAGTATTTT.

The sample holds a few counts of this clone. The rearrangement links TRBV5-6 to TRBJ2-1; D may be TRBD2 (5 bases). Germline loops: CDR1 SGHDT, CDR2 YYEEEE. Deletions cut 3 bases from V and 8 bases from J, with 15 bases between. This CDR3 comprises 14 residues. CDR3 sequence reads: CASSSVAGQDEQFF. The CDR3 DNA reads as TGTGCCAGCAGCTCCGTCGCGGGTCAGGATGAGCAGTTCTTC.

The genes are TRBV4-3 and TRBJ1-4, with no clear D. Trimming pared 0 bases from V and 8 bases from J, leaving 10 bases between. The CDR3 length is 14 residues. The V gene's germline CDR1 is LGHNA and CDR2 YSLEER. CDR3: CASSQDDIGEKLFF. The DNA for the CDR3 is TGCGCCAGCAGCCAAGATGATATCGGGGAAAAACTGTTTTTT.

J is TRBJ2-3 and V is TRBV28, with D perhaps matching TRBD2 (6 bases). CDR3 length: 16 amino acids. Trimming cost V 5 bases and J 2 bases, with 17 bases left between them. CDR1 is MDHEN, CDR2 SYDVKM, per germline. The CDR3 protein is CASSPHGGGITDTQYF. In nucleotides, the CDR3 is TGTGCCAGCAGTCCCCATGGTGGGGGGATCACAGATACGCAGTATTTT.

The chain carries TRBV7-2 and TRBJ2-7, with TRBD2 identical over 12 bases. J lost 2 bases, V lost 5 bases, and 4 bases had no gene match. The CDR3 is 15 amino acids. Germline assignment: CDR1 SGHTA and CDR2 FQGNSA. In DNA, the CDR3 is TGTGCCAGCAGCCAGCGGACTAGCGGGACCTACGAGCAGTACTTC. Translating it yields CASSQRTSGTYEQYF.

V and J are TRBV10-1 and TRBJ2-2; TRBD1 aligns across 9 bases. This CDR3 region has 15 residues. Trimming took 6 bases from V and 5 from J; bases not matched to a gene: 7. Per germline, CDR1 WNHNN and CDR2 SYGVQD (reference sequence). CDR3 loop: CASSNRGTGTGELFF. Here the CDR3 DNA reads TGCGCCAGCAGCAACAGGGGGACAGGGACCGGGGAGCTGTTTTTT.